These T cell receptor beta chains were read from a single sample in a study of cytomegalovirus exposure and HLA in healthy donors. Clones were read by immunoSEQ multiplex PCR, and TCRdb kept only the in-frame ones, dropping some. The sample has 130,000 or so clones; roughly 77% are singletons. Sequencing was carried out using PBMCs. These receptor sequences come from a man in his forties or fifties in good health and CMV-seronegative. Each CDR3 is given with its conserved first and last residue. D genes are given only for firm matches. Clone size is stated in some rows and not others, as once, few, many or a class when expanded.

TRBD1	.	TRBV29-1	TRBJ1-5	TGCAGCGTCGTGACAGGGTCAAGCAATCAGCCCCAGCATTTT	CSVVTGSSNQPQHF
TRBD1	.	TRBV7-3	TRBJ2-3	TGTGCCAGCAGCCGGCGGTGGACAGGTATCGGTACAGATACGCAGTATTTT	CASSRRWTGIGTDTQYF
.	.	TRBV10-3	TRBJ1-2	TGTGCCATCAGTGAGTCGACTACCAGGGGAAGGTATGGCTACACCTTC	CAISESTTRGRYGYTF
.	many	TRBV6-5	TRBJ2-4	TGTGCCAGCAAGGAGGGCCTAGCCAAAAACATTCAGTACTTC	CASKEGLAKNIQYF
TRBD1	.	TRBV7-9	TRBJ1-1	TGTGCCAGCAGCCCCCGGGACAGGGGAGTCCAGAACACTGAAGCTTTCTTT	CASSPRDRGVQNTEAFF
.	.	TRBV6-6	TRBJ1-1	TGTGCCAGCACCGCCAACTACAAGAACACTGAAGCTTTCTTT	CASTANYKNTEAFF
TRBD2	.	TRBV13	TRBJ2-2	TGTGCCAGCAGCTTAGGCCACAGCGGGGGCAAGGCCGGGGAGCTGTTTTTT	CASSLGHSGGKAGELFF
TRBD1	.	TRBV19	TRBJ1-2	TGTGCCAGTAGTTACCCGGGACAGGGAAACTATGGCTACACCTTC	CASSYPGQGNYGYTF
TRBD1	once	TRBV5-1	TRBJ1-5	TGCGCCAGCAGCCTGGGGACAGAACTCAATCAGCCCCAGCATTTT	CASSLGTELNQPQHF
TRBD1	.	TRBV25-1	TRBJ1-2	TGTGCCAGCACCCCCGGACAGGGGAGTTTGGGCTACACCTTC	CASTPGQGSLGYTF
TRBD1	few	TRBV5-4	TRBJ1-2	TGTGCCAGCAGCCCGGAGGCAGGGGGCGACTATGGCTACACCTTC	CASSPEAGGDYGYTF
TRBD1	.	TRBV27	TRBJ1-2	TGTGCCAGCAGTCTGACCGGGACAGGGGCCTATGGCTACACCTTC	CASSLTGTGAYGYTF
TRBD1	.	TRBV18	TRBJ2-1	TGTGCCAGCTCACCGACCTTCAGGACAGGGGAAAACAATGAGCAGTTCTTC	CASSPTFRTGENNEQFF
TRBD1	once	TRBV5-8	TRBJ2-7	TGTGCCAGCAGCCCCGGGACAGGGTTCTCCACGCTCTACGAGCAGTACTTC	CASSPGTGFSTLYEQYF
.	.	TRBV7-2	TRBJ2-5	TGTGCCAGCAGCGGGAACGCGGGGCGGGAGACCCAGTACTTC	CASSGNAGRETQYF
.	few	TRBV7-9	TRBJ2-7	TGTGCCAGCAGCCAGAACAGGGTAGACGAGCAGTACTTC	CASSQNRVDEQYF
TRBD1	few	TRBV5-6	TRBJ1-5	TGTGCCAGCAGCTTGCGCACAGGGGGCAATCAGCCCCAGCATTTT	CASSLRTGGNQPQHF
TRBD2	.	TRBV7-9	TRBJ2-2	TGTGCCAGCATACTAGTAGCGGGGGCGGCGAGTGAGCTGTTTTTT	CASILVAGAASELFF
TRBD1	.	TRBV7-9	TRBJ2-5	TGTGCCAGCAGCCCCCCGGCAGGGGGCGATGCGGAGACCCAGTACTTC	CASSPPAGGDAETQYF
TRBD2	few	TRBV5-6	TRBJ2-1	TGTGCCAGCAGCGAAACTAGCGGGGGGCCGAAGACCTACAATGAGCAGTTCTTC	CASSETSGGPKTYNEQFF
TRBD1	.	TRBV11-2	TRBJ2-1	TGTGCCAGCAGCTTGACAGGGGGTCCCTACAATGAGCAGTTCTTC	CASSLTGGPYNEQFF
.	once	TRBV19	TRBJ1-1	TGTGCCAGTAGTATAGTCTGGGCCCCGAACACTGAAGCTTTCTTT	CASSIVWAPNTEAFF
.	.	TRBV2	TRBJ2-1	TGTGCCAGCAGTGTTCTAGTCAATGAGCAGTTCTTC	CASSVLVNEQFF
TRBD1	.	TRBV28	TRBJ1-2	TGTGCCAGCAGTTCGGGACAGGGGGGCTATGGCTACACCTTC	CASSSGQGGYGYTF
.	.	TRBV18	TRBJ2-7	TGTGCCAGCTCACCTAGCGGCAAAAGCTCCTACGAGCAGTACTTC	CASSPSGKSSYEQYF
.	.	TRBV18	TRBJ1-1	TGTGCCAGCTCAAACTACCGGGACACTTTACTGAACACTGAAGCTTTCTTT	CASSNYRDTLLNTEAFF
.	.	TRBV2	TRBJ1-5	TGTGCCAGCTCGCGACAGGATAGCAATCAGCCCCAGCATTTT	CASSRQDSNQPQHF
.	.	TRBV6-1	TRBJ1-1	TGTGCCAGCAGTGGGGGACATTTAAACACTGAAGCTTTCTTT	CASSGGHLNTEAFF
TRBD1	.	TRBV6-1	TRBJ1-2	TGTGCCAGCAGTGTCCTACAGGGGGGTAACTATGGCTACACCTTC	CASSVLQGGNYGYTF
TRBD2	.	TRBV4-1	TRBJ2-1	TGCGCCAGCAGCCAAGCGACTAGCACCTACAATGAGCAGTTCTTC	CASSQATSTYNEQFF